Following are 24 T cell receptor beta chains from one sample sequenced in a study of early T cells in non-severe SARS-CoV-2 infection. TCRdb independently ran MiXCR on the 5' RACE reads; one entry per CDR3 protein. The data contain around 31,000 distinct CDR3 sequences, under 10% of them singletons. The sequenced sample consisted of whole blood. These receptors originate from an adult who was a healthcare worker with PCR-confirmed SARS-CoV-2 infection or an uninfected control (not recorded which).

This clonotype was seen repeatedly, ten times or more. The rearrangement links TRBV14 to TRBJ2-7; D is ambiguous. The length of the CDR3 is 15 residues. CDR1 is SGHDN and CDR2 is FVKESK in the germline V gene. V was cut by 4 bases and J by 7 bases, with 20 bases left in between. The DNA of the CDR3 is TGTGCCAGCAGCCCATTGGCAGGTTTCCTTCGGGAGCAGTACTTC. This translates into CASSPLAGFLREQYF.

This clonotype was recorded many times. The chain links TRBV24-1 to TRBJ2-6; D gene ambiguous. The CDR3 runs 18 residues. Per the germline V gene, CDR1 is KGHDR and CDR2 is SFDVKD. V lost 5 bases and J 0 bases, leaving 16 bases between the germline ends. CDR3 nucleotide sequence: TGTGCCACCAGTGGTCAAGGCGGCAGCTACTCTGGGGCCAACGTCCTGACTTTC. Its protein is CATSGQGGSYSGANVLTF.

This clonotype was picked up many times. This chain uses TRBV30 with TRBJ2-1, with TRBD2 matching over 11 bases. J gave up 10 bases and V 2 bases, and 13 bases lay outside the gene matches. Germline-derived CDR1 and CDR2 are GTSNPN and SVGIG (reference sequence). The length of the CDR3 is 16 residues. The CDR3 DNA reads TGTGCCTGGAGTTTGGGCCTAGCGGGGGGCAGAATGGAGCAGTTCTTC. Residues: CAWSLGLAGGRMEQFF.

This clonotype was recorded many times. This chain connects TRBV25-1 to TRBJ1-1, with TRBD1 as a possible D gene (5 bases). V was clipped by 6 bases and J by 1 base, with 12 bases between them. CDR3 size: 14 residues. Germline V CDR1 and CDR2: MGHDK, SYGVNS. Here the CDR3 reads CASRRTGRNTEAFF. The CDR3, as DNA: TGTGCCAGCAGAAGAACAGGTCGGAACACTGAAGCTTTCTTT.

J is TRBJ2-5 and V is TRBV20-1; D is unresolved. CDR1 and CDR2 from the germline V gene are DFQATT and SNEGSKA (reference sequence). The V gene lost 6 bases and the J gene lost 2 bases, with 10 bases spanning the gap. CDR3 length equals 12 residues. The CDR3 DNA reads as TGCAGTGCCCCCGGGTCACAAGAGACCCAGTACTTC. This codes for CSAPGSQETQYF.

This clonotype was recorded many times. This chain joins TRBV4-3 and TRBJ2-5; 7 bases map to TRBD2. This CDR3 region has 17 residues. V gave up 1 base and J gave up 4 bases; unmatched junction bases: 12. CDR1 is LGHNA and CDR2 is YSLEER in the germline V gene. CDR3 nucleotide sequence: TGCGCCAGCAGCCAAGGAGCAGGGCGGGGGTATGTAGAGACCCAGTACTTC. Translated: CASSQGAGRGYVETQYF.

V gene TRBV29-1 combines with J gene TRBJ1-1; D unresolved. Germline assignment: CDR1 SQVTM and CDR2 ANQGSEA. V lost 1 base, J lost 8 bases, and 11 bases lay in between. The CDR3 runs to 12 residues. CDR3 sequence: CSVEAGGLEAFF. The CDR3, as DNA: TGCAGCGTTGAAGCGGGAGGGCTCGAAGCTTTCTTT.

This clonotype was seen a handful of times. The chain couples TRBV6-5 to TRBJ2-3; 9 positions agree with TRBD2. This CDR3 is 16 amino acids long. J gave up 4 bases and V 2 bases, and 7 bases lay outside the gene matches. Germline V gene sequence: CDR1 MNHEY, CDR2 SVGAGI. Written as DNA, the CDR3 is TGTGCCAGCAGTTACACAGCGGGGGGCAGCCCAGATACGCAGTATTTT. This codes for CASSYTAGGSPDTQYF.

The chain is built from TRBV6-4 and TRBJ2-7, with 9 nucleotides matching TRBD1. The V gene end was trimmed by 0 bases and the J gene end by 4 bases; junction bases not matched to a gene: 10. The length of the CDR3 is 17 residues. Germline V gives CDR1 MRHNA, CDR2 SNTAGT. CDR3 protein: CASSDSIPDRGGYEQYF. The CDR3 region has the DNA TGTGCCAGCAGTGACTCGATCCCGGACAGGGGCGGTTACGAGCAGTACTTC.

In its sample, this clonotype was seen a few times. The chain employs TRBV3-1 and TRBJ1-1, with D perhaps matching TRBD1 (5 bases). CDR1 is LGHDT, CDR2 YNNKEL, per germline (reference sequence). V gave up 4 bases and J gave up 1 base, with 19 bases separating them. CDR3 size: 17 residues. The CDR3 is CASSRRPPGRGNTEAFF. The CDR3 region has the DNA TGTGCCAGCAGCCGACGCCCGCCAGGGAGGGGGAACACTGAAGCTTTCTTT.

There are many counts of this clonotype. The rearrangement joins TRBV3-1 to TRBJ1-2; D call uncertain. The CDR3 sequence is 14 residues long. The V gene's germline CDR1 is LGHDT and CDR2 YNNKEL (reference sequence). Trimming stripped 1 base from V and 8 bases from J, with 14 bases between. The CDR3 bases are TGTGCCAGCAGCCAAGCCCCGGGCCCCCGAGGCTACACCTTC. This translates into CASSQAPGPRGYTF.

This clonotype was seen only a few times. The chain uses TRBV20-1 and TRBJ1-1; D gene unclear. V was pared by 6 bases and J by 5 bases, with 13 bases between. The length of the CDR3 is 12 residues. The germline V gene has CDR1 DFQATT and CDR2 SNEGSKA (reference sequence). In nucleotides, the CDR3 is TGCAGTGCCCATGATGGGGTGACTGAAGCTTTCTTT. Translating gives CSAHDGVTEAFF.

This clonotype was seen many times. The chain uses TRBV6-4 and TRBJ1-6, with TRBD1 matching over 7 bases. The CDR3 spans 13 residues. CDR1 is MRHNA and CDR2 is SNTAGT in the germline V gene. V dropped 3 bases and J dropped 10; count of bases not matched to a gene: 3. CDR3 coding DNA: TGTGCCAGCAGTGAAACAGGGGACTCACCCCTCCACTTT. It translates to CASSETGDSPLHF.

This chain uses TRBV10-3 with TRBJ1-6, with 7 bases matching TRBD1. V lost 6 bases to trimming and J lost 6 bases; unmatched junction nucleotides: 11. CDR1 ENHRY and CDR2 SYGVKD come from the germline V gene. The CDR3 has 16 amino acids. The chain's CDR3 is CAIRSATGQPNSPLHF. The CDR3 DNA sequence: TGTGCCATCAGGAGTGCCACGGGACAGCCTAATTCACCCCTCCACTTT.

This clonotype was observed a handful of times. The chain employs TRBV12-5 and TRBJ2-1, with TRBD2 matching 8 bases. Germline CDR1 LGHNT, CDR2 FRNRAP. After removal of 7 bases from V and 3 bases from J, the junction contained 8 bases not matched to a gene. There are 15 residues in the CDR3. The CDR3, as DNA: TGTGCTAGTGCCATACTAGCGGAAAGCTACAATGAGCAGTTCTTC. This translates into CASAILAESYNEQFF.

The rearrangement links TRBV12-3 or TRBV12-4 to TRBJ1-2; D is undetermined. V dropped 7 bases and J dropped 0 bases, with 9 bases sitting between them. There are 13 residues in the CDR3. CDR3: CASNYRANYGYTF. CDR3 nucleotides: TGTGCCAGCAATTACCGAGCTAACTATGGCTACACCTTC.

This clonotype was observed a handful of times. The CDR3 DNA is TGTGCCAGCAGTTACTTTTCGGGCGGAGGGGAAAAACTGTTTTTT. It translates to CASSYFSGGGEKLFF. The chain carries TRBV6-6 and TRBJ1-4; D gene unclear. Germline lookup yields CDR1 MNHNY and CDR2 SVGAGI (reference sequence). The V and J ends lost 1 base and 8 bases respectively, with 14 bases between them. The length of the CDR3 is 15 residues.

This clonotype occurred many times. The genes are TRBV4-2 and TRBJ1-5, with unresolved D. Trimming took off 0 bases at V and 3 bases at J, with 15 bases between the two ends. Per the germline V gene, CDR1 is LGHNA and CDR2 is YNFKEQ. The CDR3 consists of 17 residues. CDR3 region: CASSQDSGRPVNQPQHF. The DNA of the CDR3 is TGTGCCAGCAGCCAAGACTCTGGCAGACCCGTCAATCAGCCCCAGCATTTT.

This clonotype was observed a few times. The chain carries TRBV4-1 and TRBJ2-3, with a possible D match to TRBD2 (5 bases). Germline CDR1 MGHRA, CDR2 YSYEKL. CDR3 length: 18 amino acids. The V gene lost 4 bases and the J gene lost 0 bases, with 20 bases spanning the gap. CDR3 in DNA: TGCGCCAGCAGCCTCGCCCCGAGGGTAGCGACTAGCACAGATACGCAGTATTTT. Its translation: CASSLAPRVATSTDTQYF.

This clonotype was seen repeatedly, ten times or more. This chain uses TRBV11-3 with TRBJ2-3; D uncertain. Trimming removed 0 bases from V and 0 bases from J, with 7 bases in between. The germline V gene encodes CDR1 SGHNT and CDR2 YENEEA. The CDR3 runs to 15 residues. CDR3 DNA: TGTGCCAGCAGCTTAGATGCGATAAGCACAGATACGCAGTATTTT. Encoded protein: CASSLDAISTDTQYF.

This clonotype was found many times. The rearrangement uses TRBV20-1 and TRBJ2-1, with 9 bases that match TRBD2. J gave up 3 bases and V 3 bases, and 3 bases lay outside the gene matches. The CDR3 is 14 residues long. Germline loops: CDR1 DFQATT, CDR2 SNEGSKA (reference sequence). CDR3 residues: CSARVAGDYNEQFF. The CDR3 bases are TGCAGTGCTAGGGTAGCGGGGGACTACAATGAGCAGTTCTTC.

This clonotype was seen at least ten times. The chain is built from TRBV5-6 and TRBJ2-3, with 14 bases matching TRBD2. V lost 4 bases, J lost 7 bases, and 5 bases stayed unmatched. The germline gives CDR1 SGHDT, CDR2 YYEEEE. CDR3 length equals 15 residues. The CDR3 protein is CASSPRTSGGYTQYF. CDR3 coding DNA: TGTGCCAGCAGCCCTCGGACTAGCGGGGGGTATACGCAGTATTTT.

V usage is TRBV19 and J usage is TRBJ2-1, with D tentatively TRBD1 (6 bases). Germline V gives CDR1 LNHDA, CDR2 SQIVND (reference sequence). The V gene lost 3 bases and the J gene lost 1 base, with 13 bases spanning the gap. The CDR3 covers 16 residues. The DNA of the CDR3 is TGTGCCAGTAGTATCCGGACAGCAAAGTCCTACAATGAGCAGTTCTTC. It yields the protein CASSIRTAKSYNEQFF. Combining the CDR3 with reference TRBV19 and TRBJ2-1 gives the whole variable domain DGGITQSPKYLFRKEGQNVTLSCEQNLNHDAMYWYRQDPGQGLRLIYYSQIVNDFQKGDIAEGYSVSREKKESFPLTVTSAQKNPTAFYLCASSIRTAKSYNEQFFGPGTRLTVL.

This clonotype was found a few times. V gene TRBV11-2 combines with J gene TRBJ1-5, with 8 nucleotides matching TRBD1. V was clipped by 4 bases and J by 7 bases; unmatched bases: 3. CDR1 is SGHAT, CDR2 FQNNGV, per germline. This CDR3 is 13 amino acids long. The CDR3 protein is CASSSRQGQPQHF. The CDR3 region has the DNA TGTGCCAGCAGCTCACGACAGGGGCAGCCCCAGCATTTT.